A single sample gave rise to the 19 T cell receptor beta chains below, sequenced in a study of T cell responses to AZD1222 COVID-19 vaccine. Repertoires were generated with immunoSEQ multiplex PCR, while TCRdb's copy carries only in-frame clones and drops some. This sample has about 110,000 clones, with about 90% found just once. Sequencing used peripheral blood, obtained on day 0 of AZD1222 vaccination. The source of these receptors is an adult in good health.

This sequence joins TRBV28 and TRBJ2-3; weak D call: TRBD1 (5 bases). V was pared by 3 bases and J by 0 bases, with 13 bases between. This CDR3 is built from 16 residues. Germline assignment: CDR1 MDHEN and CDR2 SYDVKM. The CDR3 nucleotides are TGTGCCAGCAGTTTGTCAGGGATACCTAGCACAGATACGCAGTATTTT. Protein: CASSLSGIPSTDTQYF. Full variable domain (remainder filled in from reference TRBV28 and TRBJ2-3): DVKVTQSSRYLVKRTGEKVFLECVQDMDHENMFWYRQDPGLGLRLIYFSYDVKMKEKGDIPEGYSVSREKKERFSLILESASTNQTSMYLCASSLSGIPSTDTQYFGPGTRLTVL.

The rearrangement links TRBV2 to TRBJ1-3, with no clear D. V lost 9 bases, J lost 0 bases, and 9 bases lay in between. The V gene's germline CDR1 is SNHLY and CDR2 FYNNEI. This CDR3 spans 13 amino acids. The CDR3 region is CASSTFSGNTIYF. CDR3 nucleotides: TGTGCCAGTTCTACCTTCTCTGGAAACACCATATATTTT.

The chain joins TRBV7-2 to TRBJ2-1, with 14 bases lining up with TRBD2. The CDR3 is 15 residues long. With V trimmed by 3 bases and J by 8 bases, 3 bases remained unmatched. Germline assignment: CDR1 SGHTA and CDR2 FQGNSA. The CDR3 region is CASSFRLAGGDEQFF. The CDR3 DNA sequence: TGTGCCAGCAGCTTCCGACTAGCGGGGGGGGATGAGCAGTTCTTC.

The chain's CDR3 is CASRPSQGDYTYEQYF. CDR3 coding DNA: TGTGCCAGTCGACCCTCACAGGGGGATTATACCTACGAGCAGTACTTC. V gene TRBV19 combines with J gene TRBJ2-7, with 8 bases aligning to TRBD1. The CDR3 spans 16 residues. Germline trimming cut 8 bases from V and 2 bases from J; bases unmatched to any gene: 14. CDR1 is LNHDA, CDR2 SQIVND, per germline (reference sequence).

The chain links TRBV6-5 to TRBJ2-7, with D unresolved. V lost 0 bases and J lost 4, with 4 bases in between. CDR1 and CDR2 (germline): MNHEY, SVGAGI. The CDR3 length is 12 residues. For the CDR3, the DNA is TGTGCCAGCAGTTACTCGAAGTACGAGCAGTACTTC. It codes for CASSYSKYEQYF.

V is TRBV28 and J is TRBJ1-1, with D possibly being TRBD1 (6 bases). V was trimmed by 2 bases and J by 10 bases, leaving 17 bases between them. Germline V lookup: CDR1 MDHEN, CDR2 SYDVKM. The CDR3 is 14 residues long. CDR3 bases: TGTGCCAGCAGTTTAGCAGGACTCGGGGGCCGAGCTTTCTTT. Its protein is CASSLAGLGGRAFF.

V and J are TRBV6-2 or TRBV6-3 and TRBJ1-1; D might be TRBD1 (5 bases). V was trimmed by 5 bases and J by 0 bases, leaving 10 bases between them. There are 14 residues in the CDR3. CDR1 is MNHEY and CDR2 is SVGEGT in the germline V gene. CDR3 loop: CASSPKGMNTEAFF. The CDR3, as DNA: TGTGCCAGCAGTCCCAAGGGGATGAACACTGAAGCTTTCTTT.

The V gene is TRBV5-4, the J gene TRBJ1-2, with D hard to call. V gave up 8 bases and J gave up 2 bases, with 19 bases separating them. The CDR3 is 15 residues long. Germline assignment: CDR1 SGHNT and CDR2 YYREEE (reference sequence). The CDR3 loop reads CASRGQVTLNYGYTF. CDR3 bases: TGTGCCAGTCGTGGTCAAGTAACCTTGAACTATGGCTACACCTTC.

The chain carries TRBV19 and TRBJ1-4, with 7 bases lining up with TRBD1. In germline, CDR1 is LNHDA, CDR2 SQIVND (reference sequence). V shed 4 bases and J 7 bases; nucleotides not matched to a gene: 6. The CDR3 has 14 amino acids. CDR3 bases: TGTGCCAGTAGTACCCGGGACAGCCGTGAAAAACTGTTTTTT. Encoded protein: CASSTRDSREKLFF.

V and J are TRBV9 and TRBJ2-1, with TRBD1 matching 9 bases. Germline V gene sequence: CDR1 SGDLS, CDR2 YYNGEE. The trim removed 3 bases at V and 4 bases at J, leaving 5 bases unmatched. The CDR3 sequence is 15 residues long. For the CDR3, the DNA is TGTGCCAGCAGCGCTACAGGGGGCGGATACAATGAGCAGTTCTTC. Translated, it gives CASSATGGGYNEQFF.

The gene calls are TRBV6-2 or TRBV6-3 and TRBJ1-6; D may be TRBD1 (6 bases). The CDR3 contains 17 residues. The V and J ends lost 2 bases and 4 bases respectively, with 15 bases between them. CDR1 is MNHEY, CDR2 SVGEGT, per germline. CDR3 sequence (DNA): TGTGCCAGCAGTTACACTCCGGACAGAGAATATAATTCACCCCTCCACTTT. Translated, it gives CASSYTPDREYNSPLHF.

The chain is built from TRBV5-8 and TRBJ1-5; D is undetermined. The V gene's germline CDR1 is SGHTS and CDR2 YDEGEE. Trimming pared 0 bases from V and 7 bases from J, leaving 17 bases between. There are 16 residues in the CDR3. In DNA form, the CDR3 reads TGTGCCAGCAGCTTGGAAACTGAAAGCTTCGGGCAGCCCCAGCATTTT. Translation: CASSLETESFGQPQHF.

The chain couples TRBV6-1 to TRBJ1-2; 8 bases map to TRBD1. With V trimmed by 2 bases and J by 1 base, 3 bases remained unmatched. The CDR3 is made up of 15 amino acids. Germline assignment: CDR1 MNHNS and CDR2 SASEGT. CDR3 amino acids: CASSEPTGGNYGYTF. Here the CDR3 DNA reads TGTGCCAGCAGTGAACCTACAGGGGGTAACTATGGCTACACCTTC.

The DNA for the CDR3 is TGTGCCGTACAGGGAGGGACTAATGAAAAACTGTTTTTT. It yields the protein CAVQGGTNEKLFF. V and J are TRBV30 and TRBJ1-4; a weak D match, TRBD1 (6 bases). V was shortened by 8 bases and J by 2 bases, with 12 bases between the two germline ends. This CDR3 has 13 residues. The germline V gene has CDR1 GTSNPN and CDR2 SVGIG (reference sequence).

The gene calls are TRBV30 and TRBJ2-7; D is perhaps TRBD2 (5 bases). CDR1 is GTSNPN and CDR2 is SVGIG in the germline V gene (reference sequence). There are 12 residues in the CDR3. V was pared by 1 base and J by 6 bases, with 10 bases between. CDR3 sequence reads: CAWSGTAGEQYF. The CDR3, as DNA: TGTGCCTGGAGTGGGACCGCGGGCGAGCAGTACTTC.

V gene TRBV25-1 combines with J gene TRBJ1-1, with D tentatively TRBD1 (5 bases). Germline CDR1 and CDR2: MGHDK and SYGVNS. This CDR3 has 11 residues. Between the trimmed V and J ends, which lost 3 bases and 7 bases, there was a span of 6 bases. The CDR3 spells CASSEGVEAFF. CDR3 in DNA: TGTGCCAGCAGTGAGGGGGTTGAAGCTTTCTTT.

The V call is TRBV30, the J call TRBJ2-5; 7 nucleotides align to TRBD2. Germline-derived CDR1 and CDR2 are GTSNPN and SVGIG (reference sequence). The ends lost 8 bases at V and 5 bases at J; junction bases unmatched: 17. The CDR3 runs to 15 residues. The CDR3 coding sequence is TGTGCCCTAACCGGGCTAGCGGTTAGTTGGGAGACCCAGTACTTC. Translation: CALTGLAVSWETQYF. The variable domain in full, with the rest retrieved from reference TRBV30 and TRBJ2-5, is SQTIHQWPATLVQPVGSPLSLECTVEGTSNPNLYWYRQAAGRGLQLLFYSVGIGQISSEVPQNLSASRPQDRQFILSSKKLLLSDSGFYLCALTGLAVSWETQYFGPGTRLLVL.

This chain joins TRBV18 and TRBJ1-2, with D possibly matching TRBD1 (6 bases). Trimming took off 3 bases at V and 3 bases at J, with 14 bases between the two ends. This CDR3 has 15 residues. The germline gives CDR1 KGHSH, CDR2 LQKENI. CDR3 coding DNA: TGTGCCAGCTCACCGAGGGCAGGGGCCGACTATGGCTACACCTTC. It specifies CASSPRAGADYGYTF. Full variable domain (rest looked up from reference TRBV18 and TRBJ1-2): NAGVMQNPRHLVRRRGQEARLRCSPMKGHSHVYWYRQLPEEGLKFMVYLQKENIIDESGMPKERFSAEFPKEGPSILRIQQVVRGDSAAYFCASSPRAGADYGYTFGSGTRLTVV.

The chain employs TRBV11-2 and TRBJ1-2, with 12 bases matching TRBD1. Per the germline V gene, CDR1 is SGHAT and CDR2 is FQNNGV. The V and J ends lost 5 bases and 8 bases, in that order; junction bases with no gene match: 12. This CDR3 is built from 16 residues. Here the CDR3 reads CASSPIRGQGAEGYTF. The CDR3, as DNA: TGTGCCAGCAGCCCAATTAGGGGACAGGGGGCAGAGGGCTACACCTTC.